What follows are 26 T cell receptor beta chains derived from one specimen sequenced in a study of T cell repertoires in aging, cancer and after chemotherapy. Multiplex touch-down PCR with TRB-A/B primers amplified rearranged V-D-J TRB sequences. TCRdb redid the calling of the multiplex PCR reads with MiXCR, one entry per CDR3 protein. The sample gives fewer than 20,000 distinct CDR3 sequences, 45% to 50% of which show up once; roughly a tenth is in the top ten. TCR beta rearrangements were amplified from peripheral blood genomic DNA. Sequenced input: blood. These receptors were collected from a human donor in good health.

The genes are TRBV5-6 and TRBJ2-1; 8 nucleotides agree with TRBD1. This CDR3 has 15 amino acids. Per germline, CDR1 SGHDT and CDR2 YYEEEE. V gave up 0 bases and J gave up 5 bases; unmatched junction bases: 4. CDR3 DNA sequence: TGTGCCAGCAGCTTGGGGACAGGGCATAACAATGAGCAGTTCTTC. This translates into CASSLGTGHNNEQFF.

The J gene is TRBJ2-3, the V gene TRBV6-1; perhaps TRBD2 as D (6 bases). V lost 4 bases, J lost 2 bases, and 13 bases lay in between. This CDR3 region has 15 residues. Germline values: CDR1 MNHNS, CDR2 SASEGT. The CDR3 DNA sequence: TGTGCCAGCAGTGCCTTGGCGGGAAACACAGATACGCAGTATTTT. Protein: CASSALAGNTDTQYF.

The chain combines TRBV6-1 with TRBJ2-1; D is uncertain. This CDR3 spans 16 amino acids. Trimming removed 7 bases at V and 4 bases at J, with 20 bases between. Germline lookup yields CDR1 MNHNS and CDR2 SASEGT. The CDR3 region has the DNA TGTGCCAGCAACCCCTTTAGAGGAGAGCCGTACAATGAGCAGTTCTTC. It is translated as CASNPFRGEPYNEQFF.

Comment on this clonotype: As the CDR3 is not closed by the conserved phenylalanine or tryptophan, this likely results from a read error. CDR3 sequence (DNA): TGTGCCAGCAGTTTGGACTACAATAAGGGGGAGCTGTTTTAT. This gives the protein CASSLDYNKGELFY. The V and J genes are TRBV12-3 or TRBV12-4 and TRBJ2-2; weak D call: TRBD2 (6 bases). The CDR3 spans 14 residues. V was cut by 3 bases and J by 8 bases, with 13 bases left in between.

The chain recombines TRBV27 with TRBJ2-5; D perhaps matches TRBD2 (5 bases). Between the trimmed V and J ends, which lost 6 bases and 2 bases, there was a span of 16 bases. CDR1 is MNHEY and CDR2 is SMNVEV in the germline V gene (reference sequence). This CDR3 region has 15 residues. This chain's CDR3 is CASSSREGLQETQYF. CDR3 nucleotide sequence: TGTGCCAGCAGCTCCCGAGAGGGCCTTCAAGAGACCCAGTACTTC.

V and J are TRBV12-3 or TRBV12-4 and TRBJ2-5; possibly TRBD2 for D (5 bases). Trimming took 8 bases from V and 4 from J, leaving 14 bases between them. The CDR3 extends over 13 amino acids. The CDR3 spells CASSLLGRETQYF. The CDR3 region has the DNA TGTGCCAGCTCTCTTTTGGGGAGAGAGACCCAGTACTTC.

The chain carries TRBV12-3 or TRBV12-4 and TRBJ2-7, with TRBD2 as a possible D gene (5 bases). Trimming took 4 bases from V and 3 from J, leaving 13 bases between them. The CDR3 consists of 14 residues. CDR3 sequence: CASSSMGDIYEQYF. CDR3 nucleotides: TGTGCCAGCAGTTCGATGGGAGATATCTACGAGCAGTACTTC.

The chain is built from TRBV29-1 and TRBJ1-3, with TRBD1 identical over 10 bases. This CDR3 spans 14 amino acids. V was clipped by 3 bases and J by 6 bases; unmatched bases: 5. Looked up from germline, CDR1 is SQVTM and CDR2 is ANQGSEA. The CDR3 region has the DNA TGCAGCGTTGACGGACAGGGGGTCGTAAACACCATATATTTT. This gives the protein CSVDGQGVVNTIYF.

The CDR3 DNA is TGTGCCAGCAGTTTATCCGGGCTCTCCGGAGGTCCCTCCTACGAGCAGTACTTC. Encoded protein: CASSLSGLSGGPSYEQYF. J is TRBJ2-7 and V is TRBV27; TRBD2 might be the D (5 bases). CDR3 size: 18 residues. Looked up from germline, CDR1 is MNHEY and CDR2 is SMNVEV (reference sequence). V lost 0 bases to trimming and J lost 0 bases, with 18 bases between them.

This clonotype was seen more than once but under ten times. The genes are TRBV12-3 or TRBV12-4 and TRBJ2-1; 14 bases agree with TRBD2. Trimming cost V 6 bases and J 10 bases; bases outside gene matches: 8. The CDR3 has 15 residues. CDR3 nucleotide sequence: TGTGCCAGCAGCCTGGGACTAGCGGGAGTCGGGGAGCAGTTCTTC. Translated, it gives CASSLGLAGVGEQFF.

This rearrangement joins TRBV30 to TRBJ2-1, with TRBD2 as a possible D gene (6 bases). CDR3 length: 13 residues. V lost 3 bases, J lost 6 bases, and 12 bases lay in between. CDR1 is GTSNPN and CDR2 is SVGIG in the germline V gene (reference sequence). CDR3 amino acids: CAWSWGLLNEQFF. The DNA of the CDR3 is TGTGCCTGGAGCTGGGGACTCCTCAATGAGCAGTTCTTC.

The rearrangement uses TRBV19 and TRBJ1-6, with D maybe TRBD1 (5 bases). Germline CDR1 reads LNHDA; CDR2 reads SQIVND (reference sequence). CDR3 length: 12 residues. Trimming stripped 7 bases from V and 7 bases from J, with 8 bases between. CDR3 nucleotides: TGTGCCAGTAACGGGGGAAATTCACCCCTCCACTTT. This gives the protein CASNGGNSPLHF.

This clonotype has just a few counts. The chain carries TRBV29-1 and TRBJ1-1, with D tentatively TRBD1 (5 bases). V lost 6 bases, J lost 2 bases, and 13 bases lay in between. Germline V gene sequence: CDR1 SQVTM, CDR2 ANQGSEA. The CDR3 is 13 amino acids. The CDR3 sequence: CSVYAGRNTEAFF. CDR3 in DNA: TGCAGCGTATATGCGGGACGTAACACTGAAGCTTTCTTT.

This clonotype was observed a few times. The rearrangement links TRBV19 to TRBJ2-3, with TRBD2 matching 11 bases. The germline gives CDR1 LNHDA, CDR2 SQIVND (reference sequence). J gave up 3 bases and V 7 bases, and 6 bases lay outside the gene matches. The CDR3 extends over 15 amino acids. The CDR3 nucleotides are TGTGCCAGTACCGCGGGACTAGCGGTAACAGATACGCAGTATTTT. Its translation is CASTAGLAVTDTQYF.

The chain is built from TRBV19 and TRBJ2-3, with TRBD2 as a possible D gene (6 bases). The germline CDR1 and CDR2 sequences are LNHDA and SQIVND (reference sequence). The V end lost 1 base, the J end lost 2 bases, and 7 bases lay between the germline ends. The CDR3 sequence is 14 residues long. The CDR3 is CASSIAGVTDTQYF. The CDR3 region has the DNA TGTGCCAGTAGTATAGCGGGAGTCACAGATACGCAGTATTTT.

There are a few counts of this clonotype. This sequence joins TRBV19 and TRBJ1-5, with a tentative D call TRBD1 (5 bases). The CDR3 is 14 amino acids. Looked up from germline, CDR1 is LNHDA and CDR2 is SQIVND (reference sequence). V shed 6 bases and J shed 2 bases, with 11 bases lying between them. The CDR3 loop reads CASRKGKGNQPQHF. CDR3 coding DNA: TGTGCCAGTAGAAAGGGGAAGGGCAATCAGCCCCAGCATTTT.

About this clonotype itself: This may stem from a read error, because a much larger clone lies one nucleotide away. The CDR3 sequence is CASSLSGTATRELFF. CDR3 nucleotide sequence: TGTGCCAGCAGCTTGAGCGGGACAGCCACCAGGGAGCTGTTTTTT. The rearrangement joins TRBV5-4 to TRBJ2-2; TRBD1 or TRBD2 may be the D gene (7 bases each). CDR1 and CDR2 from the germline V gene are SGHNT and YYREEE (reference sequence). This CDR3 has 15 amino acids.

As for this clonotype: This likely comes from a read error, as the CDR3 has no conserved phenylalanine or tryptophan at its end. The V and J genes are TRBV15 and TRBJ2-5, with D perhaps matching TRBD1 or TRBD2 (5 bases each). CDR1 is LNHNV, CDR2 YYDKDF, per germline (reference sequence). The CDR3 sequence is 16 residues long. Between the trimmed V and J ends, which lost 5 bases and 5 bases, there was a span of 21 bases. The chain's CDR3 is CATSRDPSVSRETQYL. The CDR3 nucleotides read TGTGCCACCAGCCGGGACCCGTCGGTATCACGGGAGACCCAGTACTTA.

The V and J genes are TRBV19 and TRBJ2-7; 10 bases are a match to TRBD1. CDR1 and CDR2 from the germline V gene are LNHDA and SQIVND (reference sequence). Trimming took 5 bases from V and 4 from J; bases not matched to a gene: 2. The CDR3 sequence is 13 residues long. CDR3: CASSVDRGYEQYF. The CDR3 DNA reads TGTGCCAGTAGTGTGGACAGGGGGTACGAGCAGTACTTC. Full variable domain (rest looked up from reference TRBV19 and TRBJ2-7): DGGITQSPKYLFRKEGQNVTLSCEQNLNHDAMYWYRQDPGQGLRLIYYSQIVNDFQKGDIAEGYSVSREKKESFPLTVTSAQKNPTAFYLCASSVDRGYEQYFGPGTRLTVT.

This clonotype was seen only a few times. This chain joins TRBV12-3 or TRBV12-4 and TRBJ2-1, with TRBD1 as a possible D gene (8 bases). V lost 6 bases and J 1 base, leaving 10 bases between the germline ends. The CDR3 runs 14 residues. CDR3 sequence reads: CASRQGGSYNEQFF. CDR3 in DNA: TGTGCCAGCAGACAGGGGGGGTCCTACAATGAGCAGTTCTTC.

The chain uses TRBV27 and TRBJ2-7; D gene uncertain. The V end was cut by 1 base, the J end by 4 bases, with 14 bases between. This CDR3 region has 15 residues. The germline CDR1 and CDR2 sequences are MNHEY and SMNVEV (reference sequence). The CDR3 DNA is TGTGCCAGCAGTTTATTCGGTTCCACGTCTTACGAGCAGTACTTC. Translated, it gives CASSLFGSTSYEQYF.

This chain links TRBV6-1 with TRBJ1-3, with D unresolved. Germline V lookup: CDR1 MNHNS, CDR2 SASEGT. The germline V and J ends were trimmed by 2 bases and 1 base, with 9 bases remaining between them. The CDR3 has 15 amino acids. The CDR3 DNA is TGTGCCAGCAGTGAAACAGCCGGATCTGGAAACACCATATATTTT. Translating gives CASSETAGSGNTIYF.

There are a few counts of this clonotype. The genes are TRBV27 and TRBJ2-3; D ambiguous. Per the germline V gene, CDR1 is MNHEY and CDR2 is SMNVEV (reference sequence). Deletions cut 4 bases from V and 0 bases from J, with 17 bases between. This CDR3 has 17 residues. CDR3 region: CASSSVNIALSTDTQYF. The CDR3 region has the DNA TGTGCCAGCAGTTCAGTGAATATAGCACTTAGCACAGATACGCAGTATTTT.

The chain uses TRBV12-3 or TRBV12-4 and TRBJ1-4, with D possibly TRBD1 on 5 matching bases. The V and J ends lost 7 bases and 4 bases respectively, with 13 bases between them. CDR3 length: 14 amino acids. This CDR3 reads CASTGRGINEKLFF. CDR3 bases: TGTGCCAGCACCGGGCGGGGGATTAATGAAAAACTGTTTTTT.

This clonotype was counted between two and nine times. J is TRBJ1-2 and V is TRBV29-1; 9 bases match TRBD1. J gave up 4 bases and V 3 bases, and 6 bases lay outside the gene matches. Per germline, CDR1 SQVTM and CDR2 ANQGSEA. The CDR3 length is 14 residues. The DNA for the CDR3 is TGCAGCGTTGATTGGACAGGGGTAGGCTATGGCTACACCTTC. Translating gives CSVDWTGVGYGYTF.

The gene calls are TRBV19 and TRBJ1-4; D is ambiguous. Germline assignment: CDR1 LNHDA and CDR2 SQIVND (reference sequence). CDR3 length: 15 residues. V lost 3 bases, J lost 15 bases, and 23 bases lay in between. The CDR3 region is CASSIPRLVGEKVFF. In DNA, the CDR3 is TGTGCCAGTAGTATCCCCCGGTTGGTCGGGGAAAAGGTGTTTTTT.